The TCR beta chain under discussion was sequenced for a study of cytomegalovirus exposure and HLA in healthy donors. J gave up 5 bases and V 6 bases, and 10 bases lay outside the gene matches. Looked up from germline, CDR1 is SQVTM and CDR2 is ANQGSEA. The length of the CDR3 is 15 residues. 13 Jbeta primers and 60 Vbeta primers were used for the PCR. Produced via immunoSEQ multiplex PCR; TCRdb's table is partial and in-frame only. This table has 150,000 to 200,000 clones, more than 75% appearing once. The specimen sequenced was PBMCs. The rearrangement links TRBV29-1 to TRBJ2-1, with 10 nucleotides matching TRBD2. This TCR derives from a man aged 18-30 years in good health and CMV-seropositive. CDR3 coding DNA: TGCAGCGTGGGAAGGGTGCTAGCGGGAGACAATGAGCAGTTCTTC. It specifies CSVGRVLAGDNEQFF.